These 3 T cell receptor beta chains were sequenced from one sample in a study of T cells in Graves' hyperthyroidism and ophthalmopathy. Amplified TCR beta CDR3 regions derived from RNA transcripts. HTBI primers were used for first-round RT-PCR of the TCR CDR3. MiXCR was run by TCRdb on the multiplex PCR reads, yielding one entry per CDR3 protein. In the table there are hundreds of thousands of distinct CDR3 sequences, around 15% of which are singletons. Material for sequencing was blood. Receptors originate from a woman in her thirties or forties with Graves' hyperthyroidism.

This clonotype was detected only a few times. This chain links TRBV20-1 with TRBJ1-3; D remains ambiguous. The CDR3 has 12 amino acids. Trimming left V 5 bases short and J 0 bases short, with 5 bases between. Germline values: CDR1 DFQATT, CDR2 SNEGSKA (reference sequence). The chain's CDR3 is CSAAPSGNTIYF. CDR3 sequence (DNA): TGCAGTGCTGCCCCCTCTGGAAACACCATATATTTT.

The rearrangement uses TRBV12-3 or TRBV12-4 and TRBJ1-3; 9 bases are shared with TRBD1. The CDR3 has 15 residues. The trim removed 5 bases at V and 3 bases at J, leaving 5 bases unmatched. DNA of the CDR3: TGTGCCAGCAGTACCGGGACAGGGCGTGGAAACACCATATATTTT. Its protein is CASSTGTGRGNTIYF.

This clonotype was seen at least ten times. This sequence joins TRBV2 and TRBJ1-1; 8 bases align to TRBD1. Germline V gene lookup returns CDR1 SNHLY and CDR2 FYNNEI. The CDR3 length is 14 residues. Trimming took 6 bases from V and 0 from J; bases not matched to a gene: 3. The CDR3 DNA sequence: TGTGCCAGCAGGACAGGGGACGTGAACACTGAAGCTTTCTTT. Its translation is CASRTGDVNTEAFF.